Given below is one T cell receptor beta chain in context. Its target antigen remains unknown. Per-base quality was not reported, and no clone a single base away is much larger than it. This entry belongs to a study of vaccination effects on CD4 cells after COVID-19 (dated by TCRdb to between 2021 and 2023). At the level of the whole study: Two doses of either the BNT162b2 or the mRNA-1273 mRNA SARS-CoV-2 vaccine were administered to participants. SARS-CoV-2 spike-specific CD4+ TCR repertoires were compared before and after mRNA vaccination in COVID-19 convalescent patients and in infection-naive vaccine recipients. A total of more than 8 COVID-19 convalescent patients and a few SARS-CoV-2-naive healthy vaccine recipients were included in the full study. In the study, cultures from other donors were sequenced using the Oncomine TCR Beta short-read assay on an Illumina iSeq 100.

The study at large found these results: Limitations of the study were the small number of convalescent patients and the absence of early post-infection timepoints. At late post-vaccination timepoints, both infection-induced and vaccine-induced clones showed marked clonal contraction, consistent with waning T cell responses. Among healthy vaccine recipients, nearly all vaccine-induced clones were SARS-CoV-2 mono-reactive, and just 1 of 255 was cross-reactive with common cold coronaviruses.

Libraries were constructed by the immunoSEQ multiplex PCR assay. DNA from the cultured, isolated CD4+ T cells was subjected to TCR beta CDR3 sequencing. For the original study's pipeline: Non-productive TCR sequences were removed, reads were trimmed to the CDR3 region, and CDR3s of at least 7 amino acids were retained. The MANAFEST web app was used to pick out antigen-specific clonotypes by comparing their expansion in peptide wells with that in reference cultures. For clones to be considered positive, expansion at FDR<0.05 versus reference and all other wells, an odds ratio above 5, and a frequency above 0.1% in two replicate wells were required. Cross-reactive clonotypes were defined as significantly expanded in SARS-CoV-2 spike wells and in at least one common cold coronavirus spike condition. CDR3 similarity was assessed by Levenshtein distance using the stringdist R package, and unrooted trees were constructed with ape in R 3.6.1. Not all clones reach the TCRdb copy of this immuneACCESS table, which keeps in-frame sequences only. Checked studies attribute under half of the gap to unresolved V genes and leave the rest unexplained. V and J calls plus clone size are reproduced from that table; the DNA served to infer D and trimming. This sample holds 77,000 or so clones; around 79% were observed only once. The leading ten clones occupy 10% of the sample.

To identify antigen-specific CD4+ T cell clonotypes by their expansion, the ViraFEST assay first stimulated PBMC with viral peptide pools and then applied TCR sequencing. After about 9 days of culture, CD4+ T cells were isolated with the EasySep CD4+ T cell isolation kit. None of the healthy vaccine recipients had a prior SARS-CoV-2 infection, which was confirmed by nucleocapsid antibody tests that came back negative both before and after vaccination. Approximately 2 million PBMC per well were cultured in IMDM with around 5% human AB serum, roughly 10 IU/ml IL-2 and gentamicin, plus 10 ug/ml peptides. On days 3 and 7, half of the culture medium was replaced with fresh IL-2-containing medium. Each peptide stimulation condition was cultured in triplicate wells unless otherwise noted. Using Ficoll-Paque Plus gradient centrifugation, PBMC were separated from whole blood and then either used fresh or cryopreserved at -140C. The spike proteins of SARS-CoV-2 and of the common cold coronaviruses HCoV-NL63, HCoV-OC43 and HCoV-229E were spanned by overlapping peptide pools. Genomic DNA was extracted from cultured CD4+ T cells with the QIAamp micro DNA kit.

Deletion took 1 base off V and 8 bases off J, with a span of 14 bases between the germline ends. CDR1 LGHDT and CDR2 YNNKEL are derived from the germline V gene (reference sequence). The CDR3 has 15 amino acids, counting the end cysteine and phenylalanine. CDR3 DNA is the only sequence kept; it has 45 bases, read in frame from the first base. This material consisted of CD4+ T cells from PBMCs cultured with SARS-CoV-2 spike peptides, taken before COVID-19 vaccination. The meaning of the sample's cell subset or site label: SARS-CoV-2 spike overlapping peptide pool stimulation. The rearranged segments are TRBV3-1 (or the pseudogene TRBV3-2) and TRBJ1-4, with a weak D call of TRBD1 (5 bases match). This TCR was sampled from a human donor who received a COVID-19 vaccine. The CDR3 sequence is CASSQGKQEREKLFF. DNA sequence: TGTGCCAGCAGCCAAGGAAAACAGGAGCGCGAAAAACTGTTTTTT.